This TCR beta chain was found in a study of CD8 T cells in Susac syndrome. On the study more broadly: Among the sequenced Susac syndrome patients, about six had active disease while 8 or 9 were in remission. General study results and limits: Susac CD8+ clonal expansion peaked in TEMRA cells and active patients.

In the case of this clonotype: What it binds is not known.

Sequencing targeted TCR beta in T cells from blood (CD8+ and CD4+). When the RNA was reverse transcribed, random hexamers were used with an input of roughly 0.45 to 1 ug. A single record per CDR3 protein comes from TCRdb applying MiXCR to the immunoSEQ multiplex PCR reads. The data hold roughly 190,000 distinct CDR3 sequences, with roughly 94% observed a single time. The sequenced sample was CD8+ T cells from PBMCs. This clonotype originated in a human donor with Susac syndrome.

The CDR3 sequence is CASSYRTGFVDEQFF. The CDR3 DNA is TGTGCCAGCAGTTACCGGACAGGGTTTGTGGATGAGCAGTTCTTC. The V call is TRBV6-6, the J call TRBJ2-1; 8 nucleotides align to TRBD1. CDR3 size: 15 residues. Germline V gene sequence: CDR1 MNHNY, CDR2 SVGAGI (reference sequence). After removal of 2 bases from V and 8 bases from J, the junction contained 8 bases not matched to a gene.